A selection of T cell receptor beta chains follows, all from one sample in a study of T cells in localized non-small cell lung cancer. Assay: immunoSEQ multiplex PCR; the TCRdb copy retains only in-frame clones and omits some. Here the sample spans around 2,000 clones, 25% to 30% being singletons. The input for sequencing was normal lung tissue next to the tumor, taken before any cancer treatment. The source is a man between 40 and 70 years old with stage I lung adenocarcinoma. Both conserved end residues are part of each CDR3. D genes are given only for firm matches. Only part of the rows carry a size: once, few, many, or a class if the clone is expanded.

>.|.|TRBJ1-2|TRBV28
CATYSGPSNYGYTF
TGTGCTACATATTCCGGACCGAGTAACTATGGCTACACCTTC
>medium-sized|.|TRBJ1-1|TRBV10-3
CAISGPPVSIYGLLNTEAFF
TGTGCCATCAGTGGTCCCCCGGTTTCAATATACGGACTGTTGAACACTGAAGCTTTCTTT
>.|TRBD1|TRBJ1-5|TRBV19
CASSIRTGGWINQPQHF
TGTGCCAGTAGTATAAGGACAGGGGGCTGGATCAATCAGCCCCAGCATTTT
>many|TRBD1|TRBJ2-3|TRBV6-8
CASSPGTGGTDTQYF
TGTGCCAGCAGTCCCGGGACAGGGGGCACAGATACGCAGTATTTT
>.|.|TRBJ1-6|TRBV6-8
CASSFSGGSPLHF
TGTGCCAGCAGTTTTTCGGGGGGCTCACCCCTCCACTTT
>.|TRBD1|TRBJ1-2|TRBV28
CASSSSTGTGVHGYTF
TGTGCCAGCAGCTCCTCCACCGGGACAGGGGTACATGGCTACACCTTC
>.|TRBD2|TRBJ2-3|TRBV30
CAWSSGTSGATQYF
TGTGCCTGGAGTTCCGGGACTAGCGGGGCTACGCAGTATTTT
>.|TRBD1|TRBJ1-2|TRBV28
CASSLKTGEANYGYTF
TGTGCCAGCAGTTTAAAGACAGGGGAGGCTAACTATGGCTACACCTTC
>.|TRBD1|TRBJ2-1|TRBV29-1
CSAGDREYEQFF
TGCAGTGCCGGGGACAGGGAATATGAGCAGTTCTTC
>.|.|TRBJ2-1|TRBV15
CATSRERGRGYNEQFF
TGTGCCACCAGCAGAGAGCGGGGCAGGGGCTACAATGAGCAGTTCTTC
>.|TRBD1|TRBJ2-3|TRBV19
CASGDRGRDTQYF
TGTGCCAGTGGGGACAGGGGCCGAGATACGCAGTATTTT
>once|.|TRBJ2-3|TRBV18
CASSLSTDTQYF
TGTGCCAGCTCACTATCCACAGATACGCAGTATTTT
>few|.|TRBJ1-3|TRBV18
CASSPGGTSEYELGNTIYF
TGTGCCAGCTCACCAGGGGGAACTTCAGAGTACGAACTGGGAAACACCATATATTTT
>few|.|TRBJ1-4|TRBV5-1
CASSEVRGGNEKLFF
TGCGCCAGCTCGGAGGTCCGGGGAGGGAATGAAAAACTGTTTTTT
>.|TRBD1|TRBJ2-1|TRBV19
CASSADRGAFYNEQFF
TGTGCCAGTAGTGCGGACAGGGGGGCTTTTTACAATGAGCAGTTCTTC
>.|TRBD1|TRBJ1-1|TRBV18
CASSLADSGTGVAAFF
TGTGCCAGCTCACTAGCTGATTCCGGGACAGGGGTCGCGGCTTTCTTT
>.|.|TRBJ1-2|TRBV19
CASSISRAYGYTF
TGTGCCAGTAGTATAAGCAGGGCCTATGGCTACACCTTC
>.|TRBD1|TRBJ1-2|TRBV29-1
CSVEGTGNGYTF
TGCAGCGTTGAAGGGACAGGGAATGGCTACACCTTC
>.|TRBD2|TRBJ2-2|TRBV11-3
CASGGASGPANTGELFF
TGTGCCAGCGGAGGGGCTAGCGGGCCGGCGAACACCGGGGAGCTGTTTTTT
>few|.|TRBJ2-7|TRBV6-8
CAIRSSNDYEQYF
TGTGCCATTAGGAGCTCCAACGACTACGAGCAGTACTTC
>.|.|TRBJ1-2|TRBV19
CASSADRTNYGYTF
TGTGCCAGTAGCGCAGACCGAACTAACTATGGCTACACCTTC
>large|.|TRBJ2-1|TRBV6-8
CASSYGTQSNEQFF
TGTGCCAGCAGTTATGGGACGCAATCTAATGAGCAGTTCTTC
>few|TRBD1|TRBJ1-5|TRBV6-8
CAISRDRVQPQHF
TGTGCCATCTCTCGAGACAGGGTTCAGCCCCAGCATTTT
>.|.|TRBJ1-4|TRBV28
CASSLGDFYEKLFF
TGTGCCAGCAGTTTAGGGGACTTTTATGAAAAACTGTTTTTT
>few|.|TRBJ1-1|TRBV19
CASSIYPSDYLTEAFF
TGTGCCAGTAGTATATACCCCTCAGATTACCTCACTGAAGCTTTCTTT
>medium-sized|.|TRBJ1-4|TRBV2
CASSENWLNPNEKLFF
TGTGCCAGCAGTGAAAATTGGTTGAACCCCAATGAAAAACTGTTTTTT
>.|.|TRBJ1-2|TRBV19
CASWGTAPGYTF
TGTGCCAGCTGGGGGACGGCTCCAGGCTACACCTTC
>once|.|TRBJ2-7|TRBV28
CASSLETYEQYF
TGTGCCAGCAGTTTGGAAACTTACGAGCAGTACTTC
>few|.|TRBJ1-1|TRBV11-3
CASSGGLENTEAFF
TGTGCCAGCAGCGGAGGCCTTGAGAACACTGAAGCTTTCTTT
>.|TRBD1|TRBJ2-3|TRBV29-1
CSARGWVRESTDTQYF
TGCAGCGCCAGGGGGTGGGTTAGGGAAAGCACAGATACGCAGTATTTT
>.|.|TRBJ2-1|TRBV6-8
CASSYGRNEQFF
TGTGCCAGCAGTTACGGAAGGAATGAGCAGTTCTTC
>large|TRBD1|TRBJ1-1|TRBV11-3
CASSRQGGNTEAFF
TGTGCCAGCAGTCGACAGGGCGGGAACACTGAAGCTTTCTTT
>.|.|TRBJ2-2|TRBV27
CASSLYENTGELFF
TGTGCCAGCAGTTTATACGAGAACACCGGGGAGCTGTTTTTT
>few|TRBD1|TRBJ1-4|TRBV28
CASSLGTAGRRRLFF
TGTGCCAGCAGTTTAGGGACAGCCGGCCGAAGACGACTGTTTTTT
>.|TRBD2|TRBJ2-2|TRBV5-1
CASSPGTTNIGELFF
TGCGCCAGCAGCCCCGGGACTACCAACATCGGGGAGCTGTTTTTT
>medium-sized|TRBD2|TRBJ2-1|TRBV11-3
CASSPQRGRDEQFF
TGTGCCAGCAGCCCCCAGCGGGGACGGGATGAGCAGTTCTTC
>.|.|TRBJ2-1|TRBV4-1
CASSFAGVIGNEQFF
TGCGCCAGCAGCTTCGCCGGGGTAATAGGCAATGAGCAGTTCTTC
>.|.|TRBJ2-1|TRBV2
CASSRANNEQFF
TGTGCCAGCTCCCGGGCCAACAATGAGCAGTTCTTC
>few|TRBD2|TRBJ2-3|TRBV11-3
CASSLLAGWTDTQYF
TGTGCCAGCAGCCTACTAGCGGGGTGGACAGATACGCAGTATTTT
>medium-sized|.|TRBJ1-2|TRBV11-3
CASRLRTGVRNYGYTF
TGTGCCAGCAGACTACGGACGGGAGTGAGGAACTATGGCTACACCTTC
>.|.|TRBJ1-5|TRBV19
CASSIEIGGNSNQPQHF
TGTGCCAGTAGTATAGAGATTGGCGGGAATAGCAATCAGCCCCAGCATTTT
>.|.|TRBJ2-2|TRBV15
CATSRVVANTGELFF
TGTGCCACCAGCAGAGTCGTCGCGAACACCGGGGAGCTGTTTTTT
>.|.|TRBJ1-6|TRBV9
CASSEELSSLHF
TGTGCCAGCAGTGAAGAGCTATCATCCCTCCACTTT
>few|TRBD2|TRBJ2-4|TRBV28
CASSDGTSGGASKNIQYF
TGTGCCAGCAGCGATGGGACTAGCGGGGGGGCTTCCAAAAACATTCAGTACTTC
>.|TRBD1|TRBJ1-4|TRBV11-1
CASSLVGTALDEKLFF
TGTGCCAGCAGCTTAGTTGGGACAGCTCTGGATGAAAAACTGTTTTTT
>.|.|TRBJ1-5|TRBV28
CASSPPRGGGNQPQHF
TGTGCCAGCAGTCCCCCAAGGGGAGGGGGCAATCAGCCCCAGCATTTT
>few|.|TRBJ1-4|TRBV9
CASSGQIPTNEKLFF
TGTGCCAGCAGTGGACAGATTCCAACTAATGAAAAACTGTTTTTT
>.|.|TRBJ1-2|TRBV6-8
CASSPQNYGYTF
TGTGCCAGCAGTCCTCAGAACTATGGCTACACCTTC
>.|.|TRBJ2-1|TRBV10-3
CAIRREVGEQFF
TGTGCCATCAGACGCGAAGTTGGTGAGCAGTTCTTC
>.|.|TRBJ2-7|TRBV11-3
CASSKGQHSYEQYF
TGTGCCAGCAGCAAAGGACAGCACTCCTACGAGCAGTACTTC
>.|TRBD1|TRBJ2-7|TRBV19
CASSRGQGYEQYF
TGTGCCAGTAGTAGGGGACAGGGCTACGAGCAGTACTTC
>few|.|TRBJ2-7|TRBV30
CAWTQNYEQYF
TGTGCCTGGACCCAAAACTACGAGCAGTACTTC
>many|.|TRBJ2-7|TRBV6-7
CASMVIYEQYF
TGTGCCAGCATGGTGATTTACGAGCAGTACTTC
>.|.|TRBJ2-7|TRBV10-1
CASSESWGHSYEQYF
TGCGCCAGCAGTGAGTCGTGGGGCCACTCCTACGAGCAGTACTTC
>large|TRBD2|TRBJ2-1|TRBV18
CASSPTGGLINEQFF
TGTGCCAGCTCTCCCACGGGGGGTTTGATAAATGAGCAGTTCTTC